The source of this T cell receptor (beta chain) is a study of OX40 agonist ivuxolimab in advanced cancers. Overall study context: Those treated in dose escalation had hepatocellular carcinoma, melanoma, renal cell cancer or head and neck cancer. Three patients showed partial responses: one hepatocellular carcinoma and two cutaneous melanoma cases.

The method was immunoSEQ multiplex PCR; TCRdb's version includes in-frame clones alone and lacks a portion of them. The sample carries 60,000 to 75,000 clones, approximately 80% recorded once. J was trimmed by 3 bases and V by 7 bases; bases with no gene match: 14. CDR1 is LNHDA, CDR2 SQIVND, per germline (reference sequence). The CDR3 extends over 16 amino acids. The study's findings and limits: CD4+ and CD8+ blood T cells expanded clonally by week 6 at 0.1 to 3.0 mg/kg.

As to this clone: The antigen is unknown.

Sequenced material: CD4+ or CD8+ T cells sorted from blood, taken in a trial of the OX40 agonist ivuxolimab. The genes are TRBV19 and TRBJ1-2; 7 bases are shared with TRBD1. The receptor was isolated from an adult with an advanced solid tumor such as melanoma, head and neck, liver or kidney cancer. The CDR3 DNA reads TGTGCCAGTACCGACTTTTCGACAGGGTCTTACTATGGCTACACCTTC. This translates into CASTDFSTGSYYGYTF.